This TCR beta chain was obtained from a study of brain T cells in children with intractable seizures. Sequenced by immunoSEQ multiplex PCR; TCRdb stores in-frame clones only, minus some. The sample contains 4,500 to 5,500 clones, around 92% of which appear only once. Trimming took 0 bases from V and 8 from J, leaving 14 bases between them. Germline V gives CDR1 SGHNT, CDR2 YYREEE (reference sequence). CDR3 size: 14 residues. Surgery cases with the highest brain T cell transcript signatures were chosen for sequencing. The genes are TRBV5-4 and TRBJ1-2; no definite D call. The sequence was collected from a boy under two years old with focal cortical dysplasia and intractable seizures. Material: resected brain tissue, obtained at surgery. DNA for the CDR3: TGTGCCAGCAGCTTGGGCGTAGGGAATGGGGGCTACACCTTC. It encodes CASSLGVGNGGYTF. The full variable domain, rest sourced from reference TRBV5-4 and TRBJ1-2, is ETGVTQSPTHLIKTRGQQVTLRCSSQSGHNTVSWYQQALGQGPQFIFQYYREEENGRGNFPPRFSGLQFPNYSSELNVNALELDDSALYLCASSLGVGNGGYTFGSGTRLTVV.